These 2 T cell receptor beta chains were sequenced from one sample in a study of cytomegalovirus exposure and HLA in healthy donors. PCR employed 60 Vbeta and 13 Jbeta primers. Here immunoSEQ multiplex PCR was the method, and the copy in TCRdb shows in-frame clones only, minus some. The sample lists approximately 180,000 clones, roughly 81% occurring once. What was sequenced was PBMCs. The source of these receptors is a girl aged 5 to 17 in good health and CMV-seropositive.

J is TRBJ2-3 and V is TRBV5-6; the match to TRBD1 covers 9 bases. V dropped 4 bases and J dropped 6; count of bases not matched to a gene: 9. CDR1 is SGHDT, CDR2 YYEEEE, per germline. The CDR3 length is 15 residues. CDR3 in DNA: TGTGCCAGCAGCCTGGGACAGGGTATCTCGGATACGCAGTATTTT. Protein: CASSLGQGISDTQYF.

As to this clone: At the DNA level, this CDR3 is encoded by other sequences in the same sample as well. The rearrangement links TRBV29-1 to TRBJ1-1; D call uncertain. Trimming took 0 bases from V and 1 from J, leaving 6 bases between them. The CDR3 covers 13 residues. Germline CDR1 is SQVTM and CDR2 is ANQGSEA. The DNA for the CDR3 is TGCAGCGTTGAAGATACTGGGAACACTGAAGCTTTCTTT. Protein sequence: CSVEDTGNTEAFF. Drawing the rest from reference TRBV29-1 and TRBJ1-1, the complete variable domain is SAVISQKPSRDICQRGTSLTIQCQVDSQVTMMFWYRQQPGQSLTLIATANQGSEATYESGFVIDKFPISRPNLTFSTLTVSNMSPEDSSIYLCSVEDTGNTEAFFGQGTRLTVV.